This T cell receptor beta chain was identified in a study of T cells in Graves' hyperthyroidism and ophthalmopathy. Regions amplified from RNA transcripts were the TCR beta CDR3 regions. Primed by the HTBI set, a first-round RT-PCR was run on the TCR CDR3. TCRdb reprocessed the multiplex PCR reads with MiXCR, giving one entry per CDR3 protein. The sample carries around 700,000 distinct CDR3 sequences, about 19% recorded once. This clonotype occurred a few times. What it binds is unknown. Study-level results: Blood also held most thyroid clonotypes expanded beyond 0.001.

The CDR3 is 14 residues long. Per germline, CDR1 MNHEY and CDR2 SVGAGI. V gave up 0 bases and J gave up 1 base, with 6 bases separating them. Sequencing used blood. J is TRBJ1-1 and V is TRBV6-5; D not certain. This TCR derives from a woman aged 45-65 years with Graves' hyperthyroidism that later progressed to Graves' ophthalmopathy. The CDR3: CASSYSTWNTEAFF. For the CDR3, the DNA is TGTGCCAGCAGTTACTCGACGTGGAACACTGAAGCTTTCTTT.